Below are 23 T cell receptor beta chains sequenced from a single sample in a study of regulatory T cells in long-lasting Graves disease. Documented time point: newly diagnosed GD, antithyroid drugs for less than 3 months. Scientists built the TCR library using RNA that was extracted from PBMCs. Arm-PCR of CDR3 regions and iRepertoire HTBI primers were used to build TCR beta libraries. TCRdb recomputed calls from the multiplex PCR reads with MiXCR, one row per CDR3 protein. Of over 400,000 distinct CDR3 sequences in the sample, about 14% were seen once. These sequences were also reported in another study, on T cells in Graves' hyperthyroidism and ophthalmopathy.

Sequenced here: peripheral blood mononuclear cells (PBMCs), sampled at new diagnosis, from a patient treated with antithyroid drugs. Receptors were obtained from a woman between 45 and 60 years old with Graves disease.

This clonotype was recorded many times. This sequence joins TRBV18 and TRBJ1-1; TRBD1 aligns across 8 bases. Trimming at V came to 2 bases and at J to 0 bases, leaving 5 bases not matched to a gene. CDR1 and CDR2 (germline): KGHSH, LQKENI. This CDR3 comprises 16 residues. CDR3 residues: CASSPTGQGVNTEAFF. DNA of the CDR3: TGTGCCAGCTCACCAACCGGACAGGGCGTGAACACTGAAGCTTTCTTT.

This clonotype was observed many times. The chain links TRBV12-3 or TRBV12-4 to TRBJ1-1; TRBD1 is a possible D gene (6 bases). The CDR3 consists of 12 residues. V gave up 6 bases and J gave up 7 bases, with 12 bases separating them. The DNA of the CDR3 is TGTGCCAGCAGCGAAGGACAGCTTGAAGCTTTCTTT. Its protein product is CASSEGQLEAFF.

This clonotype was detected ten times or more. V and J are TRBV3-1 and TRBJ2-1; 13 bases agree with TRBD2. Germline loops: CDR1 LGHDT, CDR2 YNNKEL (reference sequence). The CDR3 is 18 amino acids. Trimming took 0 bases from V and 2 from J; bases not matched to a gene: 4. The CDR3 nucleotides read TGTGCCAGCAGCCAAGACCAACTAGCGGGAGGGCCCTACAATGAGCAGTTCTTC. Amino acids: CASSQDQLAGGPYNEQFF.

This clonotype came up many times. This rearrangement joins TRBV3-1 to TRBJ1-3; D is uncertain. Germline V gene data show CDR1 as LGHDT and CDR2 as YNNKEL (reference sequence). The CDR3 length is 11 residues. The ends were cut back, 3 bases at V and 4 bases at J, with 1 base in the middle. This CDR3 is CASSQGNTIYF. The CDR3 coding sequence is TGTGCCAGCAGCCAGGGAAACACCATATATTTT.

The chain carries TRBV5-1 and TRBJ2-5; D gene uncertain. Germline CDR1 reads SGHRS; CDR2 reads YFSETQ. The V gene lost 3 bases and the J gene lost 1 base, with 10 bases spanning the gap. The CDR3 consists of 14 residues. The CDR3 sequence: CASSSGPSQETQYF. The CDR3 DNA follows: TGCGCCAGCAGCTCCGGACCGAGCCAAGAGACCCAGTACTTC.

A few counts support this clonotype. V gene TRBV7-2 combines with J gene TRBJ2-5; possibly TRBD2 for D (5 bases). The CDR3 extends over 13 amino acids. Trimming pared 5 bases from V and 1 base from J, leaving 8 bases between. Germline CDR1 SGHTA, CDR2 FQGNSA. Written as DNA, the CDR3 is TGTGCCAGCAGCGAAGGACTCCAAGAGACCCAGTACTTC. As protein: CASSEGLQETQYF.

The chain recombines TRBV20-1 with TRBJ1-2, with D possibly TRBD1 on 6 matching bases. The CDR3 spans 13 residues. V lost 4 bases to trimming and J lost 4 bases, with 13 bases between them. Germline CDR1 DFQATT, CDR2 SNEGSKA (reference sequence). The CDR3 reads CSAKEGVRYGYTF. The CDR3 coding sequence is TGCAGTGCTAAAGAGGGGGTTCGCTATGGCTACACCTTC.

Concerning this clonotype itself: A junction boundary mismatches the germline segment, possibly from a read error. V and J are TRBV29-1 and TRBJ2-5, with 8 bases matching TRBD1. Germline CDR1 SQVTM, CDR2 ANQGSEA. This CDR3 region has 12 residues. As DNA, the CDR3 is TGCAGCCACCGACAGGGGACAGAGACCAAGTACTTC. Its translation: CSHRQGTETKYF.

At least ten counts were recorded for this clonotype. This chain uses TRBV6-5 with TRBJ2-7, with D perhaps TRBD2 (5 bases). Germline CDR1 is MNHEY and CDR2 is SVGAGI. V was cut by 0 bases and J by 3 bases, with 18 bases left in between. The CDR3 is 17 residues long. Here the CDR3 reads CASSYSLSGGGGYEQYF. CDR3 DNA sequence: TGTGCCAGCAGTTACTCCTTGTCAGGAGGAGGAGGCTACGAGCAGTACTTC.

The chain couples TRBV7-9 to TRBJ2-7; 7 bases map to TRBD1. The CDR3 is 14 amino acids. V trimming: 5 bases; J trimming: 3 bases; junction bases outside the gene matches: 7. Germline CDR1 reads SEHNR; CDR2 reads FQNEAQ (reference sequence). CDR3 DNA: TGTGCCAGCAGCCGAACCGGGACAGACTACGAGCAGTACTTC. It translates to CASSRTGTDYEQYF. The variable domain in full, completed from reference TRBV7-9 and TRBJ2-7, reads DTGVSQNPRHKITKRGQNVTFRCDPISEHNRLYWYRQTLGQGPEFLTYFQNEAQLEKSRLLSDRFSAERPKGSFSTLEIQRTEQGDSAMYLCASSRTGTDYEQYFGPGTRLTVT.

This clonotype has a handful of counts. J is TRBJ2-5 and V is TRBV6-2 or TRBV6-3, with 8 bases matching TRBD2. The CDR3 runs to 12 residues. Germline lookup yields CDR1 MNHEY and CDR2 SVGEGT. J lost 5 bases, V lost 7 bases, and 3 bases had no gene match. CDR3 residues: CASKPGGETQYF. The CDR3 DNA reads as TGTGCCAGCAAACCGGGGGGGGAGACCCAGTACTTC.

This clonotype was counted a few times. A much larger clonotype is one base distant, so this may be a read error. The chain carries TRBV12-3 or TRBV12-4 and TRBJ2-5; no clear D. With 8 bases removed from V and 1 base from J, the gap between germline ends came to 17 bases. The CDR3 loop spans 15 amino acids. The CDR3 sequence is CASGPPNITQETQYF. CDR3 DNA sequence: TGTGCCAGCGGTCCGCCCAACATAACCCAAGAGACCCAGTACTTC.

At least ten counts were recorded for this clonotype. The chain employs TRBV7-9 and TRBJ2-7; 7 bases are shared with TRBD1. V lost 2 bases and J lost 0; bases outside the gene matches: 19. The CDR3 length is 20 residues. Germline V gives CDR1 SEHNR, CDR2 FQNEAQ (reference sequence). CDR3 bases: TGTGCCAGCAGCTTATTTCTACGGACAGGACCCTCTCGCAGCTCCTACGAGCAGTACTTC. The encoded protein is CASSLFLRTGPSRSSYEQYF.

This clonotype was detected only a few times. The chain uses TRBV7-9 and TRBJ1-4; TRBD1 aligns across 7 bases. Germline loops: CDR1 SEHNR, CDR2 FQNEAQ (reference sequence). The V segment lost 3 bases and the J segment 7 bases; nucleotides outside the gene matches: 5. This CDR3 region has 14 residues. The CDR3, as DNA: TGTGCCAGCAGCTTTCCAGGGGGGAGTGAAAAACTGTTTTTT. It yields the protein CASSFPGGSEKLFF.

The chain recombines TRBV6-2 or TRBV6-3 with TRBJ1-6; D ambiguous. Germline lookup yields CDR1 MNHEY and CDR2 SVGEGT. Trimming removed 5 bases at V and 5 bases at J, with 16 bases between. The CDR3 spans 16 residues. This CDR3 reads CASSEFRAENNSPLHF. CDR3 bases: TGTGCCAGCAGTGAATTCCGGGCCGAAAATAATTCACCCCTCCACTTT.

This clonotype was picked up many times. The V gene is TRBV2, the J gene TRBJ2-6; D call uncertain. The ends were cut back, 10 bases at V and 2 bases at J, with 9 bases in the middle. Per germline, CDR1 SNHLY and CDR2 FYNNEI. The CDR3 extends over 13 amino acids. As DNA, the CDR3 is TGTGCCACCTCCGGCACTGGGGCCAACGTCCTGACTTTC. Its protein product is CATSGTGANVLTF.

This clonotype has a handful of counts. The genes are TRBV9 and TRBJ2-3, with 8 bases matching TRBD2. Looked up from germline, CDR1 is SGDLS and CDR2 is YYNGEE. Trimming at V came to 3 bases and at J to 3 bases, leaving 18 bases not matched to a gene. The CDR3 is 19 amino acids. The CDR3 DNA sequence: TGTGCCAGCAGCGATCCCCCTCCTGCCTTTCTAGCGGGTACAGATACGCAGTATTTT. This codes for CASSDPPPAFLAGTDTQYF.

This clonotype was detected many times. The rearrangement uses TRBV11-2 and TRBJ2-7, with TRBD2 matching over 10 bases. After removal of 5 bases from V and 2 bases from J, the junction contained 9 bases not matched to a gene. CDR3 length equals 16 residues. Germline CDR1 SGHAT, CDR2 FQNNGV. CDR3 bases: TGTGCCAGCAGCACCCTGGGACTAGCGAAAGCCTACGAGCAGTACTTC. Its translation is CASSTLGLAKAYEQYF.

This sequence joins TRBV7-3 and TRBJ2-1, with D maybe TRBD1 (6 bases). Germline lookup yields CDR1 SGHTA and CDR2 FQGTGA. This CDR3 spans 16 amino acids. Trimming removed 6 bases from V and 0 bases from J, with 15 bases in between. The CDR3 region is CASRTGQSVSYNEQFF. The CDR3, as DNA: TGTGCCAGCAGGACCGGACAGTCAGTCTCCTACAATGAGCAGTTCTTC.

This clonotype was recorded at least ten times. The V gene is TRBV18, the J gene TRBJ2-7, with no clear D. Trimming shortened V by 2 bases and J by 1 base, and 9 bases separated the two germline ends. The CDR3 has 14 residues. Germline CDR1 KGHSH, CDR2 LQKENI. The CDR3 loop is CASSPAARSYEQYF. Written as DNA, the CDR3 is TGTGCCAGCTCACCAGCCGCCAGGTCCTACGAGCAGTACTTC.

This clonotype was picked up many times. J is TRBJ1-2 and V is TRBV11-1; 7 nucleotides align to TRBD1. CDR1 is SGHAT and CDR2 is FQDESV in the germline V gene (reference sequence). With V trimmed by 4 bases and J by 7 bases, 6 bases remained unmatched. This CDR3 comprises 13 residues. CDR3 in DNA: TGTGCCAGCAGCTCGAATACAGGGGTTGGCTACACCTTC. It yields the protein CASSSNTGVGYTF.

The table lists this clonotype with many counts. The V gene is TRBV18, the J gene TRBJ2-7; the D gene could be TRBD1 or TRBD2 (5 bases each). V lost 5 bases and J 7 bases, leaving 12 bases between the germline ends. Germline CDR1 reads KGHSH; CDR2 reads LQKENI. The CDR3 contains 12 residues. The CDR3 sequence is CASSGDPWEQYF. DNA for the CDR3: TGTGCCAGCTCAGGGGACCCATGGGAGCAGTACTTC.

The chain has TRBV6-1 and TRBJ2-7; the D gene is possibly TRBD1 (5 bases). The CDR3 runs to 13 residues. Germline V gene data show CDR1 as MNHNS and CDR2 as SASEGT. The V gene lost 5 bases and the J gene lost 3 bases, with 11 bases spanning the gap. The CDR3 DNA sequence: TGTGCCAGCAGTCCCAGGGAAGGCTACGAGCAGTACTTC. Amino acids: CASSPREGYEQYF.